Listed here are 21 T cell receptor beta chains from one sample, sequenced in a study of shared clonotypes between healthy human individuals. TCRdb's table, derived via immunoSEQ multiplex PCR, lists solely in-frame clones and lacks some. The sample lists around 940,000 clones; about 80% were seen once. Sequenced: memory CD4+ T cells sorted from blood. Specified subset: CD45RA-negative fraction. The receptors stem from a man aged 18-30 years in good health.

At least ten counts were recorded for this clone. The chain carries TRBV19 and TRBJ2-3, with TRBD2 matching over 9 bases. Germline CDR1 is LNHDA and CDR2 is SQIVND (reference sequence). The CDR3 length is 16 residues. Trimming removed 1 base from V and 5 bases from J; junction bases left unmatched: 7. The CDR3 protein is CASSIGKAGGGDTQYF. CDR3 coding DNA: TGTGCCAGTAGTATAGGAAAAGCGGGGGGCGGAGATACGCAGTATTTT. The full variable domain, in which reference TRBV19 and TRBJ2-3 provide the parts outside the CDR3, is DGGITQSPKYLFRKEGQNVTLSCEQNLNHDAMYWYRQDPGQGLRLIYYSQIVNDFQKGDIAEGYSVSREKKESFPLTVTSAQKNPTAFYLCASSIGKAGGGDTQYFGPGTRLTVL.

The V call is TRBV7-3, the J call TRBJ1-2, with D hard to call. CDR1 SGHTA and CDR2 FQGTGA come from the germline V gene. The length of the CDR3 is 13 residues. V was cut by 8 bases and J by 5 bases, with 15 bases left in between. The CDR3 loop reads CASPMPREYGYTF. The CDR3 region has the DNA TGTGCCAGCCCGATGCCGAGAGAGTATGGCTACACCTTC. Looking up the rest from reference TRBV7-3 and TRBJ1-2 gives the full variable domain: GAGVSQTPSNKVTEKGKYVELRCDPISGHTALYWYRQSLGQGPEFLIYFQGTGAADDSGLPNDRFFAVRPEGSVSTLKIQRTERGDSAVYLCASPMPREYGYTFGSGTRLTVV.

V gene TRBV6-6 combines with J gene TRBJ1-6, with 7 bases matching TRBD1. J was trimmed by 10 bases and V by 5 bases; bases with no gene match: 5. Germline V gives CDR1 MNHNY, CDR2 SVGAGI (reference sequence). CDR3 length: 13 amino acids. DNA of the CDR3: TGTGCCAGCAGTACAGGGGACCGCTCACCCCTCCACTTT. Protein product: CASSTGDRSPLHF.

This chain links TRBV6-6 with TRBJ2-7; 7 nucleotides agree with TRBD1. The germline V gene encodes CDR1 MNHNY and CDR2 SVGAGI (reference sequence). J gave up 3 bases and V 6 bases, and 5 bases lay outside the gene matches. This CDR3 spans 13 amino acids. Here the CDR3 DNA reads TGTGCCAGCAGGACGACAGGGTTCTACGAGCAGTACTTC. Translating it yields CASRTTGFYEQYF.

The chain has TRBV7-9 and TRBJ2-3; perhaps D is TRBD1 or TRBD2 (6 bases each). Germline V gives CDR1 SEHNR, CDR2 FQNEAQ (reference sequence). The CDR3 has 17 amino acids. The V end was cut by 3 bases, the J end by 0 bases, with 16 bases between. CDR3 DNA sequence: TGTGCCAGCAGCTTTCTCTCGGGGGCCCTTAGCACAGATACGCAGTATTTT. Translated: CASSFLSGALSTDTQYF.

The chain recombines TRBV5-5 with TRBJ2-4; TRBD2 matches at 8 bases. This CDR3 has 17 residues. CDR1 SGHKS and CDR2 YYEKEE come from the germline V gene (reference sequence). V shed 2 bases and J 0 bases; nucleotides not matched to a gene: 7. DNA for the CDR3: TGTGCCAGCAGCTTCCTGACTAGCGCCATAGCCAAAAACATTCAGTACTTC. Translating it yields CASSFLTSAIAKNIQYF.

As regards this clone: The same CDR3 is also encoded by other DNA sequences in this sample. V is TRBV6-1 and J is TRBJ1-1, with unresolved D. V lost 1 base to trimming and J lost 1 base, with 4 bases between them. The CDR3 totals 13 residues. Germline assignment: CDR1 MNHNS and CDR2 SASEGT. The CDR3 coding sequence is TGTGCCAGCAGTGAAGTTGGGAACACTGAAGCTTTCTTT. Amino acid sequence: CASSEVGNTEAFF.

This clone has a count of ten or more. This rearrangement joins TRBV27 to TRBJ2-5, with 7 bases aligning to TRBD1. The CDR3 has 19 residues. Germline-derived CDR1 and CDR2 are MNHEY and SMNVEV (reference sequence). After removal of 4 bases from V and 0 bases from J, the junction contained 17 bases not matched to a gene. CDR3 loop: CASSSIYLRQGSHQETQYF. CDR3 DNA: TGTGCCAGCAGTTCCATATACCTCCGACAGGGTAGTCACCAAGAGACCCAGTACTTC.

This clone was counted only a few times. The chain recombines TRBV2 with TRBJ1-5; D ambiguous. Germline assignment: CDR1 SNHLY and CDR2 FYNNEI. The CDR3 runs to 15 residues. V was pared by 1 base and J by 4 bases, with 11 bases between. The CDR3, as DNA: TGTGCCAGCAGTGAAGGTCGGGCAATAAATCAGCCCCAGCATTTT. It translates to CASSEGRAINQPQHF.

J is TRBJ1-2 and V is TRBV28; D unclear. Germline V gene data show CDR1 as MDHEN and CDR2 as SYDVKM. The CDR3 spans 13 residues. The V and J ends lost 2 bases and 4 bases respectively, with 8 bases between them. The CDR3 nucleotides are TGTGCCAGCAGTTTAGAACAGCGCTATGGCTACACCTTC. Its translation is CASSLEQRYGYTF.

The rearrangement joins TRBV11-1 to TRBJ2-5; weak D call: TRBD1 (5 bases). Germline CDR1 is SGHAT and CDR2 is FQDESV (reference sequence). The CDR3 sequence is 14 residues long. The ends were cut back, 5 bases at V and 0 bases at J, with 10 bases in the middle. In DNA form, the CDR3 reads TGTGCCAGCAGCACGAAGGGGAACCAAGAGACCCAGTACTTC. Encoded protein: CASSTKGNQETQYF.

This clone was found once. The CDR3 coding sequence is TGTGCCAGCAGCCGCCCCGCGGGGGGCGGGACCGGGGAGCTGTTTTTT. It yields the protein CASSRPAGGGTGELFF. The chain employs TRBV28 and TRBJ2-2; the match to TRBD2 covers 8 bases. Trimming took 6 bases from V and 5 from J; bases not matched to a gene: 11. Germline V gene lookup returns CDR1 MDHEN and CDR2 SYDVKM. This CDR3 is 16 amino acids long.

This chain connects TRBV5-1 to TRBJ2-5; D is unresolved. CDR1 SGHRS and CDR2 YFSETQ come from the germline V gene. The V and J ends lost 2 bases and 2 bases respectively, with 16 bases between them. This CDR3 has 16 amino acids. CDR3 residues: CASSFFPTVGQETQYF. For the CDR3, the DNA is TGCGCCAGCAGCTTCTTTCCGACTGTGGGGCAAGAGACCCAGTACTTC.

The J gene is TRBJ2-3, the V gene TRBV7-6; 11 nucleotides match TRBD2. The CDR3 runs 16 residues. Germline V gene lookup returns CDR1 SGHVS and CDR2 FNYEAQ. J gave up 4 bases and V 5 bases, and 8 bases lay outside the gene matches. CDR3 bases: TGTGCCAGCAGCGACTCTAGCGGGAGGCTATCAGATACGCAGTATTTT. This encodes CASSDSSGRLSDTQYF.

The sample holds a few counts of this clone. V gene TRBV9 combines with J gene TRBJ1-4; D remains ambiguous. The CDR3 loop spans 13 amino acids. Germline V gene lookup returns CDR1 SGDLS and CDR2 YYNGEE. V lost 4 bases and J 3 bases, leaving 7 bases between the germline ends. This CDR3 reads CASSLGPNEKLFF. The DNA for the CDR3 is TGTGCCAGCAGCCTCGGACCTAATGAAAAACTGTTTTTT.

The chain uses TRBV18 and TRBJ2-7, with D tentatively TRBD1 (6 bases). The CDR3 runs 12 residues. Germline V gene lookup returns CDR1 KGHSH and CDR2 LQKENI. Trimming pared 5 bases from V and 4 bases from J, leaving 9 bases between. CDR3 DNA sequence: TGTGCCAGCTCATCCAGGGGTTACGAGCAGTACTTC. As protein: CASSSRGYEQYF.

The chain couples TRBV18 to TRBJ1-5, with 7 nucleotides matching TRBD1. Trimming removed 3 bases from V and 5 bases from J; junction bases left unmatched: 7. The CDR3 loop spans 15 amino acids. CDR1 is KGHSH and CDR2 is LQKENI in the germline V gene. CDR3 DNA sequence: TGTGCCAGCTCACCCCCAGGGAGGGGGCATCAGCCCCAGCATTTT. Encoded protein: CASSPPGRGHQPQHF.

The chain recombines TRBV4-2 with TRBJ1-4, with 8 bases fitting TRBD1. CDR1 is LGHNA and CDR2 is YNFKEQ in the germline V gene. This CDR3 has 18 residues. The V gene end was trimmed by 0 bases and the J gene end by 3 bases; junction bases not matched to a gene: 9. CDR3 sequence (DNA): TGTGCCAGCAGCCAAGAGGTTTTCCAGGGGGCCTCTAATGAAAAACTGTTTTTT. As protein: CASSQEVFQGASNEKLFF.

J is TRBJ2-7 and V is TRBV6-5, with 7 bases that match TRBD1. The germline CDR1 and CDR2 sequences are MNHEY and SVGAGI. The ends lost 4 bases at V and 2 bases at J; junction bases unmatched: 11. The CDR3 is 16 residues long. CDR3 loop: CASSFTPGTETYEQYF. As DNA, the CDR3 is TGTGCCAGCAGTTTTACTCCCGGGACAGAGACCTACGAGCAGTACTTC.

This clone was seen just once. The chain couples TRBV7-2 to TRBJ1-6, with D tentatively TRBD1 (5 bases). V lost 5 bases, J lost 14 bases, and 16 bases lay in between. The CDR3 totals 13 residues. CDR1 SGHTA and CDR2 FQGNSA come from the germline V gene. CDR3 sequence reads: CASSRRGPGALHF. In nucleotides, the CDR3 is TGTGCCAGCAGCCGTAGGGGCCCGGGGGCCCTCCACTTT.

This rearrangement joins TRBV25-1 to TRBJ2-3, with 7 bases matching TRBD2. Trimming took 4 bases from V and 0 from J; bases not matched to a gene: 4. The CDR3 consists of 15 residues. CDR1 MGHDK and CDR2 SYGVNS come from the germline V gene. The CDR3 reads CASSVGGLSTDTQYF. The CDR3 region has the DNA TGTGCCAGCAGTGTCGGGGGGTTGAGCACAGATACGCAGTATTTT.